One and the same sample provided the 20 T cell receptor beta chains below, sequenced in a study of vaccination effects on CD4 cells after COVID-19. Data came from immunoSEQ multiplex PCR; TCRdb stores just in-frame clones and leaves some out. The table lists 71,000 or so clones, 65% to 85% of them singletons. Expansion with viral peptide pools was applied to antigen-specific CD4+ T cells by the ViraFEST assay prior to sequencing. Researchers isolated CD4+ T cells once roughly ten days of culture had elapsed. Previously uninfected by SARS-CoV-2, the vaccine recipients also showed negative nucleocapsid antibodies. What these receptors recognize is not known. The material was CD4+ T cells from PBMCs cultured with HCoV-OC43 spike peptides, obtained before COVID-19 vaccination. As to subset: HCoV-OC43 spike overlapping peptide pool stimulation. The receptors were sampled from a human donor who received a COVID-19 vaccine.

DNA for the CDR3: TGTGCCAGCAGCTCACGGACAGGGGGTACCATAAACACCGGGGAGCTGTTTTTT. Encoded protein: CASSSRTGGTINTGELFF. The chain carries TRBV7-8 and TRBJ2-2, with 10 bases identical to TRBD1. Per the germline V gene, CDR1 is SGHVS and CDR2 is FQNEAQ. The CDR3 totals 18 residues. V trimming: 4 bases; J trimming: 2 bases; junction bases outside the gene matches: 10.

The rearrangement uses TRBV30 and TRBJ1-2; D remains ambiguous. V was clipped by 2 bases and J by 3 bases, with 13 bases between them. The CDR3 runs to 14 residues. The germline gives CDR1 GTSNPN, CDR2 SVGIG (reference sequence). The CDR3 DNA reads TGTGCCTGGAGTAAAGAGGGCCGCCACTATGGCTACACCTTC. Protein product: CAWSKEGRHYGYTF. The full variable domain, its missing parts supplied by reference TRBV30 and TRBJ1-2, is SQTIHQWPATLVQPVGSPLSLECTVEGTSNPNLYWYRQAAGRGLQLLFYSVGIGQISSEVPQNLSASRPQDRQFILSSKKLLLSDSGFYLCAWSKEGRHYGYTFGSGTRLTVV.

The chain uses TRBV18 and TRBJ2-1; D remains ambiguous. Per the germline V gene, CDR1 is KGHSH and CDR2 is LQKENI. V was trimmed by 6 bases and J by 6 bases, leaving 9 bases between them. This CDR3 region has 12 residues. The CDR3 here is CASSSIINEQFF. CDR3 nucleotides: TGTGCCAGCTCGTCGATCATCAATGAGCAGTTCTTC. The complete variable domain, with remaining parts taken from reference TRBV18 and TRBJ2-1, reads NAGVMQNPRHLVRRRGQEARLRCSPMKGHSHVYWYRQLPEEGLKFMVYLQKENIIDESGMPKERFSAEFPKEGPSILRIQQVVRGDSAAYFCASSSIINEQFFGPGTRLTVL.

This clone was detected only once. The chain links TRBV3-1 (or the pseudogene TRBV3-2) to TRBJ1-4; TRBD1 is a possible D gene (6 bases). This CDR3 is built from 14 residues. CDR1 and CDR2 (germline): LGHDT, YNNKEL (reference sequence). V lost 4 bases and J 11 bases, leaving 17 bases between the germline ends. CDR3 sequence reads: CASSPGTGAGKLFF. As DNA, the CDR3 is TGTGCCAGCAGCCCCGGGACGGGGGCGGGGAAACTGTTTTTT.

This chain joins TRBV4-1 and TRBJ1-4, with D uncertain. The CDR3 extends over 12 amino acids. Trimming removed 1 base from V and 8 bases from J, with 5 bases in between. The germline V gene has CDR1 MGHRA and CDR2 YSYEKL. The CDR3 coding sequence is TGCGCCAGCAGCCAAGCGGGCGAAAAACTGTTTTTT. Translating gives CASSQAGEKLFF.

In this sample, this clone turned up a few times. The chain uses TRBV12-3 or TRBV12-4 and TRBJ2-7, with D perhaps matching TRBD2 (5 bases). Trimming shortened V by 3 bases and J by 7 bases, and 13 bases separated the two germline ends. The CDR3 runs to 13 residues. This chain's CDR3 is CASSLSVSGEQYV. CDR3 DNA: TGTGCCAGCAGTTTGTCTGTGTCGGGGGAGCAGTACGTC.

The chain combines TRBV6-2 or TRBV6-3 with TRBJ2-1; 15 nucleotides agree with TRBD2. Germline CDR1 reads MNHEY; CDR2 reads SVGEGT. The CDR3 has 20 residues. The junction had 11 bases not matched to a gene; V was cut back by 2 bases and J by 3 bases. The CDR3 loop reads CASSYVGAGTSGGIYNEQFF. In nucleotides, the CDR3 is TGTGCCAGCAGTTACGTGGGGGCCGGGACTAGCGGGGGGATCTACAATGAGCAGTTCTTC.

The chain is built from TRBV28 and TRBJ2-3; D possibly corresponds to TRBD2 (6 bases). The CDR3 has 14 amino acids. Trimming took off 2 bases at V and 4 bases at J, with 10 bases between the two ends. The V gene's germline CDR1 is MDHEN and CDR2 SYDVKM. CDR3 nucleotides: TGTGCCAGCAGTTTAGGAGGGGATCCAGATACGCAGTATTTT. Translation: CASSLGGDPDTQYF.

The chain carries TRBV5-6 and TRBJ2-7; D gene ambiguous. The CDR3 covers 12 residues. V lost 5 bases and J lost 3, with 9 bases in between. The germline V gene encodes CDR1 SGHDT and CDR2 YYEEEE. Here the CDR3 DNA reads TGTGCCAGCAGTCGAACTTACTACGAGCAGTACGTC. Its translation is CASSRTYYEQYV.

The rearrangement uses TRBV5-5 and TRBJ1-4, with no clear D. Trimming took 2 bases from V and 3 from J, leaving 5 bases between them. CDR3 length: 13 residues. Germline V gives CDR1 SGHKS, CDR2 YYEKEE (reference sequence). The CDR3 sequence is CASSFTANEKLFF. Here the CDR3 DNA reads TGTGCCAGCAGCTTTACAGCTAATGAAAAACTGTTTTTT.

The chain combines TRBV4-1 with TRBJ2-5; D gene unclear. The germline V gene encodes CDR1 MGHRA and CDR2 YSYEKL. The ends were cut back, 1 base at V and 5 bases at J, with 8 bases in the middle. The CDR3 is 13 amino acids. CDR3: CASSQGPRETQYF. For the CDR3, the DNA is TGCGCCAGCAGCCAAGGCCCGCGGGAGACCCAGTACTTC.

This clone was seen a few times. The chain uses TRBV5-1 and TRBJ2-1; 10 bases fit TRBD1. The V and J ends lost 2 bases and 6 bases, in that order; junction bases with no gene match: 8. Germline CDR1 reads SGHRS; CDR2 reads YFSETQ. The CDR3 extends over 16 amino acids. Here the CDR3 DNA reads TGCGCCAGCAGCTTATCAGCCGGGACAGGGGCCAATGAGCAGTTCTTC. Its translation: CASSLSAGTGANEQFF.

This sequence joins TRBV5-1 and TRBJ2-6; D may be TRBD2 (5 bases). This CDR3 region has 16 residues. Germline values: CDR1 SGHRS, CDR2 YFSETQ. V lost 0 bases and J 3 bases, leaving 10 bases between the germline ends. The CDR3 loop is CASSLVSGGGANVLTF. The CDR3 coding sequence is TGCGCCAGCAGCTTGGTGAGTGGAGGTGGGGCCAACGTCCTGACTTTC.

CDR3 in DNA: TGTGCCAGCAGCGACGGGGGACAGCCCTACGAGCAGTACGTC. Translated: CASSDGGQPYEQYV. The chain recombines TRBV14 with TRBJ2-7; D is possibly TRBD1 (7 bases). Germline loops: CDR1 SGHDN, CDR2 FVKESK. CDR3 length: 14 amino acids. V lost 5 bases and J 2 bases, leaving 13 bases between the germline ends.

The J gene is TRBJ2-2, the V gene TRBV5-1, with 8 bases aligning to TRBD1. Germline assignment: CDR1 SGHRS and CDR2 YFSETQ. The CDR3 is made up of 16 amino acids. Trimming removed 4 bases from V and 1 base from J; junction bases left unmatched: 6. CDR3 nucleotides: TGCGCCAGCAGCCCTCCCGGGACAGGGAACACCGGGGAGCTGTTTTTT. Translated, it gives CASSPPGTGNTGELFF. Complete variable domain (other parts from reference TRBV5-1 and TRBJ2-2): KAGVTQTPRYLIKTRGQQVTLSCSPISGHRSVSWYQQTPGQGLQFLFEYFSETQRNKGNFPGRFSGRQFSNSRSEMNVSTLELGDSALYLCASSPPGTGNTGELFFGEGSRLTVL.

This rearrangement joins TRBV4-1 to TRBJ2-3; 15 bases are a match to TRBD2. Germline values: CDR1 MGHRA, CDR2 YSYEKL. With V trimmed by 4 bases and J by 3 bases, 8 bases remained unmatched. The CDR3 length is 18 residues. CDR3 loop: CASSRTSGGAGITDTQYF. The CDR3 nucleotides read TGCGCCAGCAGCCGGACTAGCGGGGGGGCCGGCATTACAGATACGCAGTATTTT.

This clone has only one observation. The V gene is TRBV6-5, the J gene TRBJ1-5; D ambiguous. V shed 7 bases and J shed 4 bases, with 11 bases lying between them. CDR3 length: 13 amino acids. The germline gives CDR1 MNHEY, CDR2 SVGAGI. The CDR3 spells CASISQINQPQHF. In DNA form, the CDR3 reads TGTGCCAGCATCAGCCAGATAAATCAGCCCCAGCATTTT.

Written as DNA, the CDR3 is TGTGCCAGCAGCCCCACAAAAGCAACTAATGAAAAACTGTTTTTT. It translates to CASSPTKATNEKLFF. V and J are TRBV7-8 and TRBJ1-4; D uncertain. The V end lost 5 bases, the J end lost 0 bases, and 10 bases lay between the germline ends. The length of the CDR3 is 15 residues. From germline, CDR1 is SGHVS and CDR2 FQNEAQ.

The chain combines TRBV19 with TRBJ1-4; D remains unclear. Looked up from germline, CDR1 is LNHDA and CDR2 is SQIVND (reference sequence). Trimming shortened V by 0 bases and J by 8 bases, and 7 bases separated the two germline ends. The CDR3 loop spans 13 amino acids. The CDR3 loop is CASSIERTEKLFF. DNA of the CDR3: TGTGCCAGTAGTATAGAGAGAACGGAAAAACTGTTTTTT.

The genes are TRBV19 and TRBJ2-4; the D gene is possibly TRBD2 (6 bases). The V gene's germline CDR1 is LNHDA and CDR2 SQIVND (reference sequence). The CDR3 covers 12 residues. The ends were cut back, 5 bases at V and 5 bases at J, with 7 bases in the middle. The CDR3 reads CASSGTQNIQYF. The CDR3 DNA is TGTGCCAGTAGTGGGACTCAAAACATTCAGTACTTC.